This T cell receptor beta chain was documented in a study of identical twins. V was clipped by 3 bases and J by 0 bases, with 12 bases between them. This CDR3 contains 15 residues. Germline-derived CDR1 and CDR2 are ENHRY and SYGVKD. TCRdb recomputed calls from the 5' RACE reads with MiXCR, one row per CDR3 protein. The sample lists about 690,000 distinct CDR3 sequences, around 21% occurring once. These data also featured in a second study, about T cells expressing NK-cell markers.

The source is a woman younger than 30 in good health. The sequenced material came from PBMCs. This chain uses TRBV10-3 with TRBJ2-7; D is unclear. The CDR3 protein is CAISDYFGSSYEQYF. CDR3 coding DNA: TGTGCCATCAGTGACTATTTCGGCTCCTCCTACGAGCAGTACTTC.